The 24 T cell receptor beta chains reported below all come from one sample, sequenced in a study of CXCR3-negative and CXCR3-positive naive CD8 T cells. Libraries of TRB cDNA were made by 5' RACE and carried UMIs. TCRdb re-called the 5' RACE reads; one entry per CDR3 protein, DNA not given. Reported are around 56,000 distinct CDR3 sequences; the ten largest clones contain more than 0.35%. The sample was naive CXCR3- CD8+ T cells from blood. Subset: CD45RO-CCR7+CD27+CD95- naive CD8+ T cells lacking CXCR3 (TNR3-). These receptors were collected from a human donor in good health. Some clones in this sample may be carry-over from other donors' samples.

This chain links TRBV9 with TRBJ2-3; without DNA, the TCRdb call of TRBD2 cannot be checked. CDR1 is SGDLS and CDR2 is YYNGEE in the germline V gene. There are 14 residues in the CDR3. The CDR3 is CASSVEGGTDTQYF.

This chain joins TRBV19 and TRBJ2-1. The CDR3 covers 11 residues. Looked up from germline, CDR1 is LNHDA and CDR2 is SQIVND (reference sequence). This CDR3 is CASRWTGEQFF.

The chain's CDR3 is CASSPTDTETFF. V usage is TRBV6-2 or TRBV6-3 and J usage is TRBJ1-1; checking the TCRdb D call of TRBD1 is not possible without DNA. CDR1 and CDR2 from the germline V gene are MNHEY and SVGEGT. The CDR3 contains 12 residues.

The gene calls are TRBV4-3 and TRBJ2-5; TCRdb calls TRBD2, which cannot be checked without DNA. CDR1 and CDR2 (germline): LGHNA, YSLEER. CDR3 length equals 16 residues. Here the CDR3 reads CASSQDWRGAGETQYF.

V gene TRBV28 combines with J gene TRBJ1-4. Germline loops: CDR1 MDHEN, CDR2 SYDVKM. The CDR3 length is 13 residues. The chain's CDR3 is CASTWRQNEKLFF.

The chain carries TRBV9 and TRBJ2-1; checking the TCRdb D call of TRBD1 is not possible without DNA. CDR1 is SGDLS and CDR2 is YYNGEE in the germline V gene. CDR3 length: 18 amino acids. The CDR3 protein is CASSPSPWQGALVGEQFF.

The gene calls are TRBV28 and TRBJ2-7; the TCRdb call, TRBD1, lacks DNA for checking. Germline V lookup: CDR1 MDHEN, CDR2 SYDVKM. The CDR3 runs to 15 residues. The CDR3 loop is CASSWGTGQHYEQYF.

The chain combines TRBV7-8 with TRBJ1-5. Looked up from germline, CDR1 is SGHVS and CDR2 is FQNEAQ. The CDR3 consists of 18 residues. This CDR3 is CASSLDIGTADPRQPQHF.

The CDR3 loop is CASSFTQGSYGYTF. The chain uses TRBV5-1 and TRBJ1-2; TCRdb picks TRBD1, but there is no DNA to check that call. The CDR3 sequence is 14 residues long. Germline-derived CDR1 and CDR2 are SGHRS and YFSETQ.

The rearrangement links TRBV28 to TRBJ2-5; the TRBD1 assignment by TCRdb is unverifiable without DNA. The germline CDR1 and CDR2 sequences are MDHEN and SYDVKM. The CDR3 is made up of 14 amino acids. CDR3 region: CASRYYRAQETQYF.

The V and J genes are TRBV7-9 and TRBJ2-7; the D call from TCRdb, TRBD1, cannot be confirmed without DNA. The CDR3 runs 16 residues. Germline V gives CDR1 SEHNR, CDR2 FQNEAQ (reference sequence). CDR3: CASSLGGTAAPYEQYF.

The chain recombines TRBV25-1 with TRBJ2-1; checking the TCRdb D call of TRBD2 is not possible without DNA. The germline CDR1 and CDR2 sequences are MGHDK and SYGVNS. CDR3 length: 17 amino acids. CDR3 residues: CASSGSSGGSPYNEQFF.

This sequence joins TRBV12-3 or TRBV12-4 and TRBJ2-7; TCRdb gives TRBD1 as the D gene, but with no DNA this cannot be confirmed. The CDR3 is made up of 13 amino acids. The CDR3: CASTLGGGYEQYF.

V and J are TRBV12-3 or TRBV12-4 and TRBJ1-2; the D call of TRBD1 rests on TCRdb alone, since no DNA is present to check it. This CDR3 region has 15 residues. The CDR3 loop reads CASSLAPQVGYGYTF.

The chain is built from TRBV5-1 and TRBJ2-7; TCRdb designates TRBD1, a call that cannot be tested without DNA. This CDR3 has 16 residues. CDR1 is SGHRS, CDR2 YFSETQ, per germline. This CDR3 reads CASSLGQGGSVYEQYF.

The V gene is TRBV5-1, the J gene TRBJ2-7. The V gene's germline CDR1 is SGHRS and CDR2 YFSETQ. The CDR3 loop spans 15 amino acids. This chain's CDR3 is CASSSSGGLGYEQYF.

The chain links TRBV29-1 to TRBJ1-2; with no DNA, the TCRdb D assignment of TRBD1 cannot be verified. CDR3 length: 14 amino acids. Germline lookup yields CDR1 SQVTM and CDR2 ANQGSEA. CDR3 loop: CSVERKTGHYGYTF.

The V call is TRBV20-1, the J call TRBJ2-7. CDR1 is DFQATT and CDR2 is SNEGSKA in the germline V gene (reference sequence). The CDR3 contains 15 residues. The CDR3 sequence: CSARDPVQGFHEQYF.

This sequence joins TRBV7-2 and TRBJ1-5; TCRdb gives TRBD1 as the D gene, but with no DNA this cannot be confirmed. Per germline, CDR1 SGHTA and CDR2 FQGNSA. The CDR3 is made up of 17 amino acids. This CDR3 reads CASSFFGQVDSNQPQHF.

This rearrangement joins TRBV2 to TRBJ2-5. The CDR3 length is 14 residues. CDR1 and CDR2 (germline): SNHLY, FYNNEI. CDR3: CASLDSPHKETQYF.

The gene calls are TRBV27 and TRBJ1-1; the TCRdb call, TRBD1, lacks DNA for checking. There are 15 residues in the CDR3. Germline-derived CDR1 and CDR2 are MNHEY and SMNVEV (reference sequence). CDR3 region: CASSLSITLSLEAFF.

The chain recombines TRBV7-2 with TRBJ2-7; there is no DNA to check the TCRdb D call of TRBD1. The V gene's germline CDR1 is SGHTA and CDR2 FQGNSA. This CDR3 has 14 amino acids. CDR3 amino acids: CASSLAGPGYEQYF.

The chain employs TRBV7-2 and TRBJ2-7; the TCRdb D gene call, TRBD1, has no DNA to confirm it. Per germline, CDR1 SGHTA and CDR2 FQGNSA. This CDR3 comprises 15 residues. This CDR3 is CASSPTGTGAREQYF.

The chain joins TRBV12-3 or TRBV12-4 to TRBJ2-2. This CDR3 has 16 residues. The CDR3 region is CASSSRHQPNTGELFF.